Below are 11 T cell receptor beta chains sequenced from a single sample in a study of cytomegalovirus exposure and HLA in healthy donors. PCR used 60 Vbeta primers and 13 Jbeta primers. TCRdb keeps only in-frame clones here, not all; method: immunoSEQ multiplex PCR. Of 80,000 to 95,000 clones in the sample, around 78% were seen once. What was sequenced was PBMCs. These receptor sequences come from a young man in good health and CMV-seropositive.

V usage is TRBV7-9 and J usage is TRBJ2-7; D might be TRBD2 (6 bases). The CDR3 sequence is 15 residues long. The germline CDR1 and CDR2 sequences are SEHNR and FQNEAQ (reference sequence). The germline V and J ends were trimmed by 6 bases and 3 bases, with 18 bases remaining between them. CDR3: CASRSLASPLYEQYF. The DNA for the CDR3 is TGTGCCAGCAGGTCACTAGCATCTCCGCTCTACGAGCAGTACTTC.

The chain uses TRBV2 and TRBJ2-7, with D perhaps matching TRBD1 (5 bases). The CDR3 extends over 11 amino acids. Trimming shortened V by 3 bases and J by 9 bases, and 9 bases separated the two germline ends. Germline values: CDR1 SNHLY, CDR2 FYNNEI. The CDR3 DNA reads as TGTGCCAGCAGTGACAGGGTATCGCAGTACTTC. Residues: CASSDRVSQYF.

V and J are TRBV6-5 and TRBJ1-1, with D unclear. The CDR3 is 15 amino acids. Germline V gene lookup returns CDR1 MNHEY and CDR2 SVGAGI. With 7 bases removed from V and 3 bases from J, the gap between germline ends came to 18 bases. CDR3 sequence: CASKGFPGRDTEAFF. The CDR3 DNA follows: TGTGCCAGCAAAGGGTTCCCTGGGAGAGACACTGAAGCTTTCTTT.

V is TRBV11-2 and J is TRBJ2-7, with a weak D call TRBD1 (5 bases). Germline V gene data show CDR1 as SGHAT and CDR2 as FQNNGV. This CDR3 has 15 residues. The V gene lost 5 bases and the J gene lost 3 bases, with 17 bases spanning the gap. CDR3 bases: TGTGCCAGCAGCCAAGTGGCAGGACAACTCTACGAGCAGTACTTC. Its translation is CASSQVAGQLYEQYF. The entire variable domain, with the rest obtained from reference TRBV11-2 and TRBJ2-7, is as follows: EAGVAQSPRYKIIEKRQSVAFWCNPISGHATLYWYQQILGQGPKLLIQFQNNGVVDDSQLPKDRFSAERLKGVDSTLKIQPAKLEDSAVYLCASSQVAGQLYEQYFGPGTRLTVT.

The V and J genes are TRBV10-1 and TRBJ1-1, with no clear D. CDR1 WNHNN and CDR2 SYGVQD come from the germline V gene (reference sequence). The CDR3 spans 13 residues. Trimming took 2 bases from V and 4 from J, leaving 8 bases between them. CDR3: CASSEKGGTEAFF. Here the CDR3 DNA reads TGCGCCAGCAGTGAGAAAGGCGGCACTGAAGCTTTCTTT.

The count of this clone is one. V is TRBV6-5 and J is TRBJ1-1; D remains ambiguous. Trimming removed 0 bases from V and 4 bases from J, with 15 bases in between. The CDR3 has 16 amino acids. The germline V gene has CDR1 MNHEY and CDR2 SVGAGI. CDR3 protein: CASSYSIPPLGTEAFF. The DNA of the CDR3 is TGTGCCAGCAGTTACTCGATTCCGCCGCTAGGCACTGAAGCTTTCTTT.

CDR3 amino acids: CASSSDSTQPQHF. CDR3 nucleotides: TGTGCCAGCAGCTCGGACAGTACTCAGCCCCAGCATTTT. The chain carries TRBV6-5 and TRBJ1-5, with D tentatively TRBD1 (6 bases). Germline CDR1 reads MNHEY; CDR2 reads SVGAGI. V lost 6 bases and J lost 6, with 12 bases in between. CDR3 length: 13 residues.

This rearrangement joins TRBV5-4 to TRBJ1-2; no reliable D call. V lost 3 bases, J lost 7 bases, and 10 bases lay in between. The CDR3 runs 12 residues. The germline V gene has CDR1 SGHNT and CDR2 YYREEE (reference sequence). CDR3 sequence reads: CASSSERGGYTF. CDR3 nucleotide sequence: TGTGCCAGCAGCTCCGAACGGGGTGGCTACACCTTC.

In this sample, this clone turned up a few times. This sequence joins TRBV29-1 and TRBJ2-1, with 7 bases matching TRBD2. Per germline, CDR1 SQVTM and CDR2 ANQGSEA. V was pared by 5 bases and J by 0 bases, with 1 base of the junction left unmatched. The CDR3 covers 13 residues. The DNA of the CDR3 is TGCAGCGTTTGGACTAGCTCCTACAATGAGCAGTTCTTC. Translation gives CSVWTSSYNEQFF.

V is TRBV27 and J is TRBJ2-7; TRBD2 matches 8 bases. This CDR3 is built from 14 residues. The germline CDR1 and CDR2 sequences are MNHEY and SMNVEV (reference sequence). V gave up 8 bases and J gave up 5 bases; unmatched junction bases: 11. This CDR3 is CASGIEGSGNEQYF. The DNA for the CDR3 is TGTGCCAGCGGAATAGAGGGTAGCGGGAACGAGCAGTACTTC.

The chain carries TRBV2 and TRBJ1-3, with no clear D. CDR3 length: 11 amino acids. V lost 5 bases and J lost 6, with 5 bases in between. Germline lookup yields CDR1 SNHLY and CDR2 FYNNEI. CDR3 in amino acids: CASSYLNTIYF. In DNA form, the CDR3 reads TGTGCCAGCAGTTATCTAAACACCATATATTTT.